This is a list of T cell receptor beta chains from one sample in a study of blood T cell repertoires in COVID-19. Produced via immunoSEQ multiplex PCR; TCRdb's table is partial and in-frame only. The table includes roughly 100,000 clones, 76% detected once. The specimen was peripheral blood. These receptors were taken from a man aged 80 or over with COVID-19, enrolled during active disease. Each CDR3 is given with its conserved first and last residue. D genes are given only for firm matches. Not all rows give a size; the values are once, few, many and, for expanded clones, a class.

CASSLGGQFLAEAFF | TGTGCCAGCAGCTTAGGGGGACAGTTCCTCGCTGAAGCTTTCTTT | TRBV13 | . | TRBJ1-1 | TRBD1
CASSQGLAAVGQFF | TGTGCCAGCTCACAGGGACTAGCGGCTGTGGGGCAGTTCTTC | TRBV18 | once | TRBJ2-1 | TRBD2
CASSQRTGGNEQFF | TGTGCCAGCAGCCAGAGGACAGGGGGGAATGAGCAGTTCTTC | TRBV3-1/TRBV3-2 | once | TRBJ2-1 | TRBD1
CASSQDDAAFDTEAFF | TGCGCCAGCAGCCAAGACGATGCGGCCTTCGACACTGAAGCTTTCTTT | TRBV4-1 | . | TRBJ1-1 | .
CASRRRVGLLDTEAFF | TGTGCCAGCAGGCGCAGGGTAGGTCTCCTGGACACTGAAGCTTTCTTT | TRBV28 | . | TRBJ1-1 | .
CASSWVAGMNTEAFF | TGTGCCAGCAGTTGGGTTGCAGGTATGAACACTGAAGCTTTCTTT | TRBV5-4 | few | TRBJ1-1 | .
CASSREDNSPLHF | TGTGCCAGCAGTAGGGAGGATAATTCACCCCTCCACTTT | TRBV2 | once | TRBJ1-6 | .
CASSDPGTSRAQETQYF | TGTGCCAGCAGTGACCCCGGGACAAGTCGCGCTCAAGAGACCCAGTACTTC | TRBV28 | . | TRBJ2-5 | .
CASSFLEGEAFF | TGTGCCAGCAGCTTTTTGGAGGGGGAAGCTTTCTTT | TRBV11-1 | . | TRBJ1-1 | .
CASSELVGPLETQYF | TGTGCCAGCAGTGAGTTAGTTGGTCCACTTGAGACCCAGTACTTC | TRBV25-1 | . | TRBJ2-5 | .
CASSPTGNEQYF | TGTGCCAGCAGTCCCACAGGGAACGAGCAGTACTTC | TRBV2 | . | TRBJ2-7 | .
CAISDDRVYEQYF | TGTGCCATCAGCGATGACAGGGTCTACGAGCAGTACTTC | TRBV10-3 | . | TRBJ2-7 | TRBD1
CASSATGAGEQYF | TGTGCCAGCAGCGCGACTGGAGCTGGCGAGCAGTACTTC | TRBV9 | . | TRBJ2-7 | .
CASSEEGGIMNTEAFF | TGTGCCAGCAGTGAAGAAGGGGGCATTATGAACACTGAAGCTTTCTTT | TRBV6-1 | . | TRBJ1-1 | TRBD1
CASSLQGTDSPLHF | TGTGCCAGCAGCTTACAGGGGACGGATTCACCCCTCCACTTT | TRBV7-6 | once | TRBJ1-6 | .
CAWNRRLIDEAFF | TGTGCCTGGAATCGCAGGCTGATAGATGAAGCTTTCTTT | TRBV30 | . | TRBJ1-1 | .
CASSDQQGKRGSQPQHF | TGTGCCAGCAGTGATCAACAGGGGAAAAGGGGAAGTCAGCCCCAGCATTTT | TRBV28 | few | TRBJ1-5 | TRBD1
CASSGPHEQFF | TGTGCCAGCAGTGGCCCCCATGAGCAGTTCTTC | TRBV6-2/TRBV6-3 | . | TRBJ2-1 | .
CASSDLAGIRETQYF | TGTGCCAGCAGTGACCTAGCGGGGATACGAGAAACCCAGTACTTC | TRBV2 | few | TRBJ2-5 | TRBD2
CASRPTPGGTHEQFF | TGTGCCAGCAGACCCACGCCCGGGGGGACACATGAGCAGTTCTTC | TRBV3-1/TRBV3-2 | . | TRBJ2-1 | .
CASSQDLETGAWGAEAFF | TGTGCCAGCAGCCAAGATCTAGAGACAGGGGCTTGGGGGGCTGAAGCTTTCTTT | TRBV3-1/TRBV3-2 | . | TRBJ1-1 | TRBD1
CATSEGRYGSGWREQFF | TGTGCCACCAGTGAGGGGCGGTATGGCTCAGGGTGGCGAGAGCAGTTCTTC | TRBV24-1 | . | TRBJ2-1 | .
CASSGTSLADTQYF | TGTGCCAGTAGTGGGACTAGCCTCGCAGATACGCAGTATTTT | TRBV19 | . | TRBJ2-3 | TRBD2
CASSVEGQPNYGYTF | TGTGCCAGCAGCGTAGAGGGACAGCCGAACTATGGCTACACCTTC | TRBV9 | few | TRBJ1-2 | TRBD1
CASSLGTSGPTDTQYF | TGTGCCAGCAGCCTAGGGACTAGCGGGCCCACAGATACGCAGTATTTT | TRBV11-3 | . | TRBJ2-3 | TRBD2
CASSGGTGVAYEQYF | TGTGCCAGCAGTGGGGGGACAGGGGTGGCCTACGAGCAGTACTTC | TRBV28 | . | TRBJ2-7 | TRBD1
CASSSGLAGYNEQFF | TGTGCCAGCAGCTCGGGACTAGCGGGGTACAATGAGCAGTTCTTC | TRBV7-9 | . | TRBJ2-1 | TRBD2
CASSQRDWGLYGYTF | TGCGCCAGCAGCCAACGGGACTGGGGACTCTATGGCTACACCTTC | TRBV4-1 | once | TRBJ1-2 | .
CASTHVDSEANVLTF | TGTGCCAGTACCCACGTCGACTCTGAGGCCAACGTCCTGACTTTC | TRBV19 | . | TRBJ2-6 | .
CASSLSGQYQETQYF | TGTGCCAGCAGCTTGTCGGGACAGTACCAAGAGACCCAGTACTTC | TRBV5-6 | . | TRBJ2-5 | TRBD1
CASTAYREAGANVLTF | TGTGCCAGCACCGCCTACAGGGAAGCTGGGGCCAACGTCCTGACTTTC | TRBV28 | . | TRBJ2-6 | .
CASSQGATLFF | TGTGCCAGCAGCCAGGGGGCCACTCTGTTCTTC | TRBV3-1/TRBV3-2 | . | TRBJ2-1 | .
CASSLSQGPPGYTF | TGTGCCAGCAGCTTATCCCAGGGCCCCCCTGGCTACACCTTC | TRBV7-2 | . | TRBJ1-2 | .
CASSPQGTVLSGYTF | TGTGCCAGCTCACCTCAAGGGACTGTACTATCTGGCTACACCTTC | TRBV18 | . | TRBJ1-2 | .
CASSNPLRGQYF | TGTGCCAGCAGCAACCCTCTAAGGGGGCAGTACTTC | TRBV12-3/TRBV12-4 | . | TRBJ2-7 | .
CASSLTVGRAFF | TGTGCCAGCAGTTTAACAGTCGGGAGGGCTTTCTTT | TRBV12-3/TRBV12-4 | . | TRBJ1-1 | .
CASSFGGSLSDTQYF | TGTGCCAGCAGCTTCGGCGGGAGTTTGTCAGATACGCAGTATTTT | TRBV11-3 | . | TRBJ2-3 | TRBD2
CASSGQGGAYNEQFF | TGTGCCAGCAGCGGACAGGGGGGAGCCTACAATGAGCAGTTCTTC | TRBV5-6 | . | TRBJ2-1 | TRBD1
CASSHGQGAFGYTF | TGTGCCAGCAGCCACGGACAGGGGGCGTTTGGCTACACCTTC | TRBV7-6 | . | TRBJ1-2 | TRBD1
CASSMTGRTNEKLFF | TGTGCCAGTAGTATGACAGGGAGAACTAATGAAAAACTGTTTTTT | TRBV19 | . | TRBJ1-4 | TRBD1
CASSFTLAGDQETQYF | TGTGCCAGCAGTTTTACCCTAGCGGGCGATCAAGAGACCCAGTACTTC | TRBV28 | many | TRBJ2-5 | TRBD2
CASAILPSKREETQYF | TGTGCCAGCGCAATCTTACCTTCTAAGCGGGAAGAGACCCAGTACTTC | TRBV2 | . | TRBJ2-5 | .
CASSPGSSGSGDTQYF | TGTGCCAGCAGCCCGGGGAGTAGCGGGAGTGGAGATACGCAGTATTTT | TRBV7-9 | . | TRBJ2-3 | TRBD2
CASSLQAGSTDTQYF | TGTGCCAGCAGCTTACAAGCAGGGAGCACAGATACGCAGTATTTT | TRBV7-9 | . | TRBJ2-3 | .
CASSGLAGVSLRNEQFF | TGTGCCAGCAGTGGGCTAGCGGGAGTATCCCTCCGCAATGAGCAGTTCTTC | TRBV2 | . | TRBJ2-1 | TRBD2
CASSIAGGNPDTQYF | TGTGCCAGTAGTATAGCTGGAGGGAATCCAGATACGCAGTATTTT | TRBV19 | few | TRBJ2-3 | .
CASSEDRGSGEYEQYF | TGTGCCAGCAGTGAAGACCGCGGGAGCGGCGAATACGAGCAGTACTTC | TRBV2 | . | TRBJ2-7 | TRBD2
CASRGGEPEQFF | TGTGCCAGCCGGGGGGGGGAGCCTGAGCAGTTCTTC | TRBV5-4 | few | TRBJ2-1 | TRBD2
CASSQAGGNNNEQFF | TGTGCCAGCAGCCAAGCGGGCGGGAACAACAATGAGCAGTTCTTC | TRBV4-2 | . | TRBJ2-1 | .
CASSLAPGAGYGYTF | TGTGCCAGCAGCTTGGCCCCAGGTGCAGGCTATGGCTACACCTTC | TRBV5-4 | . | TRBJ1-2 | .
CASSSDRGWADTQYF | TGTGCCAGCAGTTCGGACAGGGGCTGGGCAGATACGCAGTATTTT | TRBV28 | . | TRBJ2-3 | TRBD1
CASSPDRLNTEAFF | TGTGCCAGCTCACCCGACAGGCTGAACACTGAAGCTTTCTTT | TRBV18 | . | TRBJ1-1 | .
CASSPDGGQKLFF | TGTGCCAGCTCACCTGACGGGGGTCAAAAACTGTTTTTT | TRBV18 | . | TRBJ1-4 | .